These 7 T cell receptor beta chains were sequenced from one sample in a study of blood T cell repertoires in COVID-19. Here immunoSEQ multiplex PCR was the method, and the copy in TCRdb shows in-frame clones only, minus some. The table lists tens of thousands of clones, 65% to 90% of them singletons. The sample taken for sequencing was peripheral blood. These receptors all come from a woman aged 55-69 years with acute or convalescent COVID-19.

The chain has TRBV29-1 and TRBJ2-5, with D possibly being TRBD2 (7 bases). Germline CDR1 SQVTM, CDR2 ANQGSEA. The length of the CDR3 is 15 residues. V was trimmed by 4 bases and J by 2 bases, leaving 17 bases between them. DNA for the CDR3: TGCAGCGTTGCCGGCGGGGGCGGGCCACAAGAGACCCAGTACTTC. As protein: CSVAGGGGPQETQYF.

The CDR3 DNA follows: TGTGCCAGCAGTTACACGGACAGGGGAAGTCCAAGGCCCCAGCATTTT. The encoded protein is CASSYTDRGSPRPQHF. The chain links TRBV4-2 to TRBJ1-5; TRBD1 agrees at 9 bases. This CDR3 region has 16 residues. From germline, CDR1 is LGHNA and CDR2 YNFKEQ. V was clipped by 6 bases and J by 9 bases; unmatched bases: 15.

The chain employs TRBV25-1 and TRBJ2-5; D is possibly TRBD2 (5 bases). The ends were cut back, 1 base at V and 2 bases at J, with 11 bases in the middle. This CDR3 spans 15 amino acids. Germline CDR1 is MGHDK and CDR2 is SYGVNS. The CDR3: CASSEWVAGQETQYF. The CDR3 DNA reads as TGTGCCAGCAGTGAATGGGTCGCGGGTCAAGAGACCCAGTACTTC. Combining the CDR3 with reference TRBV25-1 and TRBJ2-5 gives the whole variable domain EADIYQTPRYLVIGTGKKITLECSQTMGHDKMYWYQQDPGMELHLIHYSYGVNSTEKGDLSSESTVSRIRTEHFPLTLESARPSHTSQYLCASSEWVAGQETQYFGPGTRLLVL.

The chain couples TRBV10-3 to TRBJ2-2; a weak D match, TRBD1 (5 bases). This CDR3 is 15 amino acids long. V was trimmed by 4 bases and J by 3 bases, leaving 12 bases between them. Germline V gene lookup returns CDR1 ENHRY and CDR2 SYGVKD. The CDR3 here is CAISAGRDYTGELFF. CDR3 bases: TGTGCCATCAGTGCTGGCAGGGATTACACCGGGGAGCTGTTTTTT.

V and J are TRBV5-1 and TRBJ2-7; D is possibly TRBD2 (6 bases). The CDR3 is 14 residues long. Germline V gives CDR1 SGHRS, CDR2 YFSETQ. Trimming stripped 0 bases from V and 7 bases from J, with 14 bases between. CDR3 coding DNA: TGCGCCAGCAGCTTGGCCGCGGGACCTAGTGAGCAGTACTTC. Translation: CASSLAAGPSEQYF.

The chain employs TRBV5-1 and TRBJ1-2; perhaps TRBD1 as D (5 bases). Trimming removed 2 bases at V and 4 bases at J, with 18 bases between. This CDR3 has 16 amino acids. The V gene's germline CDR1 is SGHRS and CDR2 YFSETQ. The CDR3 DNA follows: TGCGCCAGCAGCTTCGCAGACACCAAGGGGTTCTATGGCTACACCTTC. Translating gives CASSFADTKGFYGYTF.

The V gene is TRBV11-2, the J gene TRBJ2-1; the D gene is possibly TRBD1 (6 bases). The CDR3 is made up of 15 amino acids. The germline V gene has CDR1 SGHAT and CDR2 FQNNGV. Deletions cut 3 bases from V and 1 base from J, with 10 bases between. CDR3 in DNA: TGTGCCAGCAGCTTCGTACAGGGATCCTACAATGAGCAGTTCTTC. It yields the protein CASSFVQGSYNEQFF.